This T cell receptor (beta chain) was identified during a study of blood T cell repertoires in COVID-19. About the research overall: T cells, B-cell-depleted T cells, or PBMCs supplied cDNA or gDNA.

Using immunoSEQ multiplex PCR, the repertoire was profiled, and TCRdb retains in-frame clones only, with some absent. The sample has 150,000 to 190,000 clones, 76% seen once. The CDR3 consists of 14 residues. V lost 6 bases to trimming and J lost 3 bases, with 15 bases between them. From germline, CDR1 is SQVTM and CDR2 ANQGSEA. The rearrangement uses TRBV29-1 and TRBJ1-3; the D is unclear. This clonotype was sampled from a woman of 80 years or more with acute or convalescent COVID-19. The material sequenced was peripheral blood. CDR3 sequence: CSVDEGGSGNTIYF. The CDR3 DNA reads TGCAGCGTGGACGAGGGCGGGAGTGGAAACACCATATATTTT.